The present T cell receptor (beta chain) was sequenced within a study of blood T cell repertoires in COVID-19. Study at large: In each case, the material was cDNA or gDNA derived from T cells, B-cell-depleted T cells, or PBMCs.

Here immunoSEQ multiplex PCR was the method, and the copy in TCRdb shows in-frame clones only, minus some. This sample carries about 34,000 clones, 85% of them seen once, and the ten largest clones take roughly 15%. This CDR3 has 17 residues. Trimming cost V 1 base and J 2 bases; bases outside gene matches: 2. In germline, CDR1 is SGHTA, CDR2 FQGNSA. J is TRBJ2-3 and V is TRBV7-2; 14 bases fit TRBD2. This sequence originates from a human donor with acute or convalescent COVID-19. The donor label of this sample is uncertain. The sequenced sample was peripheral blood. CDR3 region: CASSLGTSGRTTDTQYF. In DNA form, the CDR3 reads TGTGCCAGCAGCTTAGGGACTAGCGGGAGGACCACAGATACGCAGTATTTT.